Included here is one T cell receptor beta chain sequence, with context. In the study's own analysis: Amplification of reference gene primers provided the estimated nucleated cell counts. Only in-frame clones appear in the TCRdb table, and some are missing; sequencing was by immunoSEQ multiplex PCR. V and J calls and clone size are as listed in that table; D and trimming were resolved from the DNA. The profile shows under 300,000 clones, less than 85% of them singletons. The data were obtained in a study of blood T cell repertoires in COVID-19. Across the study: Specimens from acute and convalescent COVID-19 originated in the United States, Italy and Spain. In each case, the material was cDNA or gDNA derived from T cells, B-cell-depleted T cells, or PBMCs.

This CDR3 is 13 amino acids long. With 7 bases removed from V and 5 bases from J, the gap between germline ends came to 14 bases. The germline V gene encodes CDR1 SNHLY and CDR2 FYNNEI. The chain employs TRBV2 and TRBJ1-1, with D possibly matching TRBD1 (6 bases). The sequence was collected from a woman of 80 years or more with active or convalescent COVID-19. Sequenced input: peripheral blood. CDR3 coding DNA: TGTGCCAGCATACAGGGAATCGGGACTGAAGCTTTCTTT. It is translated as CASIQGIGTEAFF.